This TCR beta chain is from a study of CD8+ T cells in alopecia areata. Once RNA had been extracted, it was reverse transcribed into cDNA to act as the sequencing template. Measured with immunoSEQ multiplex PCR; TCRdb has only the in-frame clones, and not every one. The sample includes about 120,000 clones, more than 40% of them seen just once. Treatment meaning: oral pan-JAK inhibitor, 5-10 mg twice daily. The germline gives CDR1 SQVTM, CDR2 ANQGSEA. CDR3 length: 14 amino acids. V was pared by 7 bases and J by 0 bases, with 16 bases between. The specimen comprised CD4+ T cells sorted from blood, sampled at week 4, from a patient treated with tofacitinib. This sequence originates from a human donor with alopecia areata. The chain joins TRBV29-1 to TRBJ2-7; D uncertain. For the CDR3, the DNA is TGCAGCGCCAAAACCACACCCAGCTCCTACGAGCAGTACTTC. Residues: CSAKTTPSSYEQYF.